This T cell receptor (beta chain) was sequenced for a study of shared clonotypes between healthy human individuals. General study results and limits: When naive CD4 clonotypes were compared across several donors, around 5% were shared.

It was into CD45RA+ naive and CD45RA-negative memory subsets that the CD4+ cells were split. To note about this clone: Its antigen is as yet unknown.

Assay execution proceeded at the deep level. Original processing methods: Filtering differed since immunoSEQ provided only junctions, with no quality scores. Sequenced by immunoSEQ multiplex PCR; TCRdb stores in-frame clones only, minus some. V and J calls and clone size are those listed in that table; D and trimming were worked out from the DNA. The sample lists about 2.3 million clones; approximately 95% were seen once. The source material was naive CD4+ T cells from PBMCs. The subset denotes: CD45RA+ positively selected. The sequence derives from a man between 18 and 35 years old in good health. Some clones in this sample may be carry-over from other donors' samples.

CDR3 sequence (DNA): TGCGCCAGCAGCCCTGGGGGACAGAGCACTGAAGCTTTCTTT. This gives the protein CASSPGGQSTEAFF. V and J are TRBV5-1 and TRBJ1-1, with 7 bases that match TRBD1. The germline V gene encodes CDR1 SGHRS and CDR2 YFSETQ. The CDR3 contains 14 residues. The V segment lost 4 bases and the J segment 4 bases; nucleotides outside the gene matches: 7.